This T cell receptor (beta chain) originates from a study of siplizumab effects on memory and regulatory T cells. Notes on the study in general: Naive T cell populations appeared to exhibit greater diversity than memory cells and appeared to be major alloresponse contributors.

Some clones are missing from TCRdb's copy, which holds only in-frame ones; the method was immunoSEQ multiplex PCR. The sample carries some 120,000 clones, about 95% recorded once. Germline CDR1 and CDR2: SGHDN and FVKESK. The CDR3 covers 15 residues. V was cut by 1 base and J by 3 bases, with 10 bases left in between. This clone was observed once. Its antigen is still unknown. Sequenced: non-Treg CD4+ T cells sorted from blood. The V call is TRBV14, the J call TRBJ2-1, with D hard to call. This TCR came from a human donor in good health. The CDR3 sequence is CASSQVGGFYNEQFF. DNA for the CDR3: TGTGCCAGCAGCCAAGTCGGCGGTTTCTACAATGAGCAGTTCTTC.